This T cell receptor beta chain stems from a study of CD8 T cells in Susac syndrome. Reverse transcription of roughly 0.5 to 1 ug RNA was performed with random hexamers. TCRdb analysed the immunoSEQ multiplex PCR reads with MiXCR anew, one entry per CDR3 protein. The data contain under 200,000 distinct CDR3 sequences, more than 95% of them singletons. This CDR3 has 12 amino acids. Trimming pared 1 base from V and 4 bases from J, leaving 5 bases between. Germline CDR1 reads SQVTM; CDR2 reads ANQGSEA. As regards this clonotype: Its antigen is unknown.

The study's findings and limits: It was acknowledged in the study that the number of individuals who were included in its TCR sequencing and HLA analysis was relatively small.

The clonotype originates from a human donor with Susac syndrome. The sequencing sample was made of CD4+ T cells from PBMCs. The J gene is TRBJ2-1, the V gene TRBV29-1; D is perhaps TRBD2 (5 bases). The CDR3 DNA is TGCAGCGTTGAAGCGGGATACAATGAGCAGTTCTTC. This encodes CSVEAGYNEQFF.